This TCR beta chain was sequenced for a study of shared clonotypes between healthy human individuals (dated by TCRdb to between 2020 and 2021). General notes on the study: Two women and a few men aged 18 to 49 years were included in the cohort. Between about 0.9 and 8.9 billion PBMCs per donor were obtained by leukapheresis. For each donor, three plates each were used for CD4 naive and CD4 memory, two plates were used for CD8 naive, and one plate was used for CD8 memory. To estimate repertoire size and how much clonotype sharing occurs between individuals, the study deeply sequenced the blood TCR repertoires of several healthy adults. Different laboratories and diverse techniques were used to prepare libraries and sequence TCR repertoires, to increase sequencing depth and limit assay-specific biases.

Paper-wide results and their limitations: Across four donors, about 4.5% of naive CD4, approximately 3.6% of naive CD8, roughly 2.3% of memory CD4, and 0.4% of memory CD8 clonotypes were shared. Compared with non-shared clonotypes, the clonotypes found in all four sorted-subset donors had higher generation probabilities. Pairwise subsampling indicated that sequencing depth was expected to affect the degree of clonotype sharing among donors. Larger estimated clonotype richness was generally found for naive subsets than for memory subsets. Sampling was restricted to blood, and TCR repertoires in tissue are likely to differ from TCR repertoires in blood. Because the study included a small number of donors, the genetic and exposure-history diversity represented was limited. Even with the large sequencing depth, rarefaction of the sorted-subset datasets indicated that sequencing was incomplete.

Using the deep immunoSEQ assay, multiplex PCR amplified TCR CDR3 regions from genomic DNA. For each cell subset, the extracted genomic DNA was distributed evenly across all wells of several immunoSEQ 96-well plates, and each plate served as one replicate. For sorted subsets, about 200 ng genomic DNA, equal to approximately 30,000 T cell genomes, was loaded into each replicate PCR. Purified libraries were measured with a Qubit 3.0 fluorometer, size-checked on a Bioanalyzer 2100, and measured again with the KAPA Library Quantification kit. Every immunoSEQ 96-well plate was sequenced on a separate single-read 150-cycle Illumina NextSeq 550 flow cell. The source study handled its data this way. The immunoSEQ output contained only junctional sequences without quality scores, so filtering could not match that applied to full-length reads. To assign V/J genes and CDR3, sequences were annotated against IMGT germline references using PyIR, a Python wrapper for IgBLAST v1.9. Any read was removed if the V/J assignment was weak (E-value above 1e-6), the CDR3 was missing, or the read contained stop codons, out-of-frame junctions, or ambiguous translated residues. A V3J clonotype was defined by an identical inferred V gene, J gene, and CDR3 amino acid sequence. Percentage overlap between repertoires was computed as shared unique clonotypes divided by the size of the smaller repertoire. Richness of each repertoire was evaluated using RTK rarefaction, the Chao1 estimator, and Recon v2.1 estimates of unobserved clonotypes. Generation probabilities for all TCRbeta clonotypes obtained by the gDNA method from a handful of donors were computed using OLGA. TCRdb took this table from immuneACCESS and kept in-frame rearrangements with V and J called. Such tables lack part of the clones; where checked against another copy, unresolved V genes explain under half of the gap, and the rest is unexplained. Clonal size and the V and J genes are those of that table, whereas D and trimming came from the DNA. In all, the sample holds about 680,000 clones, and approximately 79% of those were seen once. The top ten clones comprise under 2% of the sample.

As regards this clone: Its cognate antigen has yet to be identified. Base qualities are not provided; no much larger clone lies one nucleotide away.

From the germline V gene, CDR1 is MNHNS and CDR2 is SASEGT. V and J lose 5 bases and 0 bases, and a span of 11 bases separates them. The CDR3 starts with the cysteine, ends with the phenylalanine, and has 15 residues. Only the CDR3 portion is preserved as DNA: 45 bases, with reading frame beginning at the first base. Healthy HIV-negative adults with no recently reported acute infections or vaccinations were included as donors. All donors were Caucasian adults living in Nashville, Tennessee, USA. CD4+ T cells were enriched by magnetic negative selection; naive cells were then positively selected on CD45RA, and the negative fraction formed the memory subset. Blood was obtained by leukapheresis, after which PBMCs were separated by Ficoll-Histopaque density gradient centrifugation and cryopreserved in liquid nitrogen vapor phase. Purity and quantity of every magnetically sorted T cell population were checked by analytical flow cytometry. From each sorted fraction, genomic DNA was isolated and quantified by UV absorbance on a Nanodrop 2000c.

The material sequenced was memory CD4+ T cells sorted from blood. The sample's cell subset or site label is to be understood as: CD45RA-negative fraction. The receptor was isolated from a young woman in good health. The chain employs TRBV6-1 and TRBJ1-5, with a weak D call of TRBD1 (5 bases match). The nucleotide sequence reads TGTGCCAGCAGTTTCTTCAGGGATAGCAATCAGCCCCAGCATTTT. Translated, this is CASSFFRDSNQPQHF.